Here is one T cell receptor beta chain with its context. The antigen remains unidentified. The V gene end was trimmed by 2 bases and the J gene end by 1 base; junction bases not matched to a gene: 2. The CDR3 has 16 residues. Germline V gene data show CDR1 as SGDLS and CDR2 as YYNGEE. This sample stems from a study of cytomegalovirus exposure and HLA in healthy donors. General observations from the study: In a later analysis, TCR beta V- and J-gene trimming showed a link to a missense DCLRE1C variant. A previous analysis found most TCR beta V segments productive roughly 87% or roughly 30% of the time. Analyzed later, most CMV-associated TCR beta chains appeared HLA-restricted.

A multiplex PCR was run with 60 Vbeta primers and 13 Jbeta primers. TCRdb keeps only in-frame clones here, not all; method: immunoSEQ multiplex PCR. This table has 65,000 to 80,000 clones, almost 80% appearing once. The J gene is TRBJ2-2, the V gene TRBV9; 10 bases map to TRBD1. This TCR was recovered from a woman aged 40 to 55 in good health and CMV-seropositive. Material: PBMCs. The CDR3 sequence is CASSVGQGENTGELFF. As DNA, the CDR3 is TGTGCCAGCAGCGTCGGACAGGGGGAGAACACCGGGGAGCTGTTTTTT. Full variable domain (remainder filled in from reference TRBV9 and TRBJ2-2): DSGVTQTPKHLITATGQRVTLRCSPRSGDLSVYWYQQSLDQGLQFLIQYYNGEERAKGNILERFSAQQFPDLHSELNLSSLELGDSALYFCASSVGQGENTGELFFGEGSRLTVL.